The clone carrying this TCR beta chain appeared a single time. Germline CDR1 reads GTSNPN; CDR2 reads SVGIG (reference sequence). CDR3 length equals 14 residues. Trimming removed 3 bases from V and 4 bases from J; junction bases left unmatched: 5. The record originates from a study of shared clonotypes between healthy human individuals. Some clones are missing from TCRdb's copy, which holds only in-frame ones; the method was immunoSEQ multiplex PCR. The table lists about 1 million clones, roughly 80% of them singletons. The sample taken for sequencing was memory CD4+ T cells sorted from blood. The subset here: CD45RA-negative fraction. The receptor was isolated from a man in his late teens or twenties in good health. The genes are TRBV30 and TRBJ2-3; TRBD1 matches 9 bases. The CDR3, as DNA: TGTGCCTGGAGGGTACAGGGGGCAGCAGATACGCAGTATTTT. It is translated as CAWRVQGAADTQYF.